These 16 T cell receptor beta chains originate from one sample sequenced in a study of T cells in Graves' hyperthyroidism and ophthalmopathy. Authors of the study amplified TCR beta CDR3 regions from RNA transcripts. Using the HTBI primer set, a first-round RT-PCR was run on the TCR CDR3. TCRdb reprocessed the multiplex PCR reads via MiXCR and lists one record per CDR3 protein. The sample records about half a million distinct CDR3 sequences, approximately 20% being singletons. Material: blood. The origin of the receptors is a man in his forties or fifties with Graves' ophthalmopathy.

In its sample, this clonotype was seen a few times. In DNA, the CDR3 is TGCAGCGTTGAACTCCCGCGGGGGACATACGAGCAGTACTTC. Protein: CSVELPRGTYEQYF. This chain connects TRBV29-1 to TRBJ2-7; D may be TRBD2 (7 bases). CDR3 length equals 14 residues. The germline V and J ends were trimmed by 2 bases and 4 bases, with 15 bases remaining between them. CDR1 is SQVTM, CDR2 ANQGSEA, per germline.

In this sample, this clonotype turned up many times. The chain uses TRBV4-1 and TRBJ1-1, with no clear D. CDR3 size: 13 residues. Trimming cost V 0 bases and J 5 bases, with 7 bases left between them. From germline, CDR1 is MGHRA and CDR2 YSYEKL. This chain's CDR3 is CASSQDGETEAFF. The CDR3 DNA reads TGCGCCAGCAGCCAAGATGGGGAAACTGAAGCTTTCTTT.

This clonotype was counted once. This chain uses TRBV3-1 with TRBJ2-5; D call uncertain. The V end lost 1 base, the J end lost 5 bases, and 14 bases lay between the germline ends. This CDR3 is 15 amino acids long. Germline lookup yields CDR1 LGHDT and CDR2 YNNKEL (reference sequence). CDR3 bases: TGTGCCAGCAGCCAAGTCCTGAGCCATGGGGAGACCCAGTACTTC. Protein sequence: CASSQVLSHGETQYF.

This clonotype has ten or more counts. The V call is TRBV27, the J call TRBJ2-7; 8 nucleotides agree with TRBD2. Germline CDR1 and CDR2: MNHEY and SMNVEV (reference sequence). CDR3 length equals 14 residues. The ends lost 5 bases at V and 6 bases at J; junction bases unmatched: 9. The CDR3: CASSLTPAGVEQYF. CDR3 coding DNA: TGTGCCAGCAGTCTAACCCCAGCGGGGGTCGAGCAGTACTTC.

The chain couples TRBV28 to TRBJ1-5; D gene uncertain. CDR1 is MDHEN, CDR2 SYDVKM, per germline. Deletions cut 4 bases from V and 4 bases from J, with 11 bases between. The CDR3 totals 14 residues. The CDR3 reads CASSSRTVNQPQHF. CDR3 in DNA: TGTGCCAGCAGTTCCCGGACCGTAAATCAGCCCCAGCATTTT.

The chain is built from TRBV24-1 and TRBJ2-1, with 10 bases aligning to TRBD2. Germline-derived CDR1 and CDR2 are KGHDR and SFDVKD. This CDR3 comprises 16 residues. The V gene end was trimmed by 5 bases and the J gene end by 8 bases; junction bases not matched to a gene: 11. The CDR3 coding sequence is TGTGCCACCAGTGGGGCTAGCGGGAGCTTATTGCATGAGCAGTTCTTC. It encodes CATSGASGSLLHEQFF.

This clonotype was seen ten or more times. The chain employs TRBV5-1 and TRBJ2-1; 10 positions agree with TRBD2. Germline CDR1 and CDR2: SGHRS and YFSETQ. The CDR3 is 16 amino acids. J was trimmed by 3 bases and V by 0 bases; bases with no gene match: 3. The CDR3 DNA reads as TGCGCCAGCAGCTTGGAAGGGACTAGCGTCTACAATGAGCAGTTCTTC. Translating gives CASSLEGTSVYNEQFF.

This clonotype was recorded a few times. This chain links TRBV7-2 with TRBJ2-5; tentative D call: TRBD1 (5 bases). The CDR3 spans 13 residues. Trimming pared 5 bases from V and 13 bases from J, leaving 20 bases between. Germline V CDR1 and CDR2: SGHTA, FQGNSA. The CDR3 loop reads CASSPTDSPFWYF. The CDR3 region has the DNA TGTGCCAGCAGCCCTACCGACAGTCCCTTCTGGTACTTC.

CDR3 amino acids: CSVRASGTQYF. CDR3 sequence (DNA): TGCAGCGTTAGGGCCAGCGGTACGCAGTATTTT. This chain uses TRBV29-1 with TRBJ2-3; D might be TRBD2 (5 bases). The CDR3 totals 11 residues. Germline V gene sequence: CDR1 SQVTM, CDR2 ANQGSEA. Trimming cost V 5 bases and J 8 bases, with 11 bases left between them.

Here the CDR3 reads CASSFGVLKEKLFF. CDR3 nucleotide sequence: TGCGCCAGCAGCTTTGGGGTCCTAAAGGAAAAACTGTTTTTT. The chain has TRBV5-1 and TRBJ1-4; D ambiguous. There are 14 residues in the CDR3. CDR1 and CDR2 from the germline V gene are SGHRS and YFSETQ. The V end lost 2 bases, the J end lost 8 bases, and 13 bases lay between the germline ends.

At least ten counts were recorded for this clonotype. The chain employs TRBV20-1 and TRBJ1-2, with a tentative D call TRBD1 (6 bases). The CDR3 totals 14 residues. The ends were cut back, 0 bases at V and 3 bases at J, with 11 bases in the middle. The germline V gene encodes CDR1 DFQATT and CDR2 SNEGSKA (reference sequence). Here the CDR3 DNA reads TGCAGTGCTAGAGATGGACAGAGACACTATGGCTACACCTTC. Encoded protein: CSARDGQRHYGYTF.

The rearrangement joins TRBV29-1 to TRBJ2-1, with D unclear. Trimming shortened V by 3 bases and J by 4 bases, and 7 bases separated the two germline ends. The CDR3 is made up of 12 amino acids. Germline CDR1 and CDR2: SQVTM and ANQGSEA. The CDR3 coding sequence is TGCAGCGTTGAGGGCAGATACAATGAGCAGTTCTTC. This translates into CSVEGRYNEQFF.

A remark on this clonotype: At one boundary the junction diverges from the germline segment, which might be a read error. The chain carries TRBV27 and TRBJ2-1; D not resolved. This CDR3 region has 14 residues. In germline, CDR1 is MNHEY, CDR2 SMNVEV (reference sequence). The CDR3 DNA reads TGTGCCAGCAGTTTCGTAGGGTCCTACAATGAGCGGTTCTTC. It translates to CASSFVGSYNERFF.

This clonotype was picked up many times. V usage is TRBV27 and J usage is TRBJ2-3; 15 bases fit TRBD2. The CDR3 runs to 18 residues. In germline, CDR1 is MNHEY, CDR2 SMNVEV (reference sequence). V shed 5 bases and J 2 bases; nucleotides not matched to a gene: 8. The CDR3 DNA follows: TGTGCCAGCAGTGTAGGACTAGCGGGGGGGCCTAACACAGATACGCAGTATTTT. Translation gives CASSVGLAGGPNTDTQYF.

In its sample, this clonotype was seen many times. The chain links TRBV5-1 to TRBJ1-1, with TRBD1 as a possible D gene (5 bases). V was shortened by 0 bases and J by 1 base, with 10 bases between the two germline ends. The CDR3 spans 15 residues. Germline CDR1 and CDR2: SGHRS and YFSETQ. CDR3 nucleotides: TGCGCCAGCAGCTTGGCCGAGGGGCGGAACACTGAAGCTTTCTTT. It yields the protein CASSLAEGRNTEAFF.

The CDR3 protein is CASSPLRGQETQYF. The DNA of the CDR3 is TGTGCCAGCAGTCCCCTTCGAGGGCAAGAGACCCAGTACTTC. The chain couples TRBV28 to TRBJ2-5; possibly TRBD2 for D (5 bases). The length of the CDR3 is 14 residues. Trimming removed 5 bases from V and 2 bases from J, with 12 bases in between. The germline V gene has CDR1 MDHEN and CDR2 SYDVKM. Full variable domain (remainder filled in from reference TRBV28 and TRBJ2-5): DVKVTQSSRYLVKRTGEKVFLECVQDMDHENMFWYRQDPGLGLRLIYFSYDVKMKEKGDIPEGYSVSREKKERFSLILESASTNQTSMYLCASSPLRGQETQYFGPGTRLLVL.